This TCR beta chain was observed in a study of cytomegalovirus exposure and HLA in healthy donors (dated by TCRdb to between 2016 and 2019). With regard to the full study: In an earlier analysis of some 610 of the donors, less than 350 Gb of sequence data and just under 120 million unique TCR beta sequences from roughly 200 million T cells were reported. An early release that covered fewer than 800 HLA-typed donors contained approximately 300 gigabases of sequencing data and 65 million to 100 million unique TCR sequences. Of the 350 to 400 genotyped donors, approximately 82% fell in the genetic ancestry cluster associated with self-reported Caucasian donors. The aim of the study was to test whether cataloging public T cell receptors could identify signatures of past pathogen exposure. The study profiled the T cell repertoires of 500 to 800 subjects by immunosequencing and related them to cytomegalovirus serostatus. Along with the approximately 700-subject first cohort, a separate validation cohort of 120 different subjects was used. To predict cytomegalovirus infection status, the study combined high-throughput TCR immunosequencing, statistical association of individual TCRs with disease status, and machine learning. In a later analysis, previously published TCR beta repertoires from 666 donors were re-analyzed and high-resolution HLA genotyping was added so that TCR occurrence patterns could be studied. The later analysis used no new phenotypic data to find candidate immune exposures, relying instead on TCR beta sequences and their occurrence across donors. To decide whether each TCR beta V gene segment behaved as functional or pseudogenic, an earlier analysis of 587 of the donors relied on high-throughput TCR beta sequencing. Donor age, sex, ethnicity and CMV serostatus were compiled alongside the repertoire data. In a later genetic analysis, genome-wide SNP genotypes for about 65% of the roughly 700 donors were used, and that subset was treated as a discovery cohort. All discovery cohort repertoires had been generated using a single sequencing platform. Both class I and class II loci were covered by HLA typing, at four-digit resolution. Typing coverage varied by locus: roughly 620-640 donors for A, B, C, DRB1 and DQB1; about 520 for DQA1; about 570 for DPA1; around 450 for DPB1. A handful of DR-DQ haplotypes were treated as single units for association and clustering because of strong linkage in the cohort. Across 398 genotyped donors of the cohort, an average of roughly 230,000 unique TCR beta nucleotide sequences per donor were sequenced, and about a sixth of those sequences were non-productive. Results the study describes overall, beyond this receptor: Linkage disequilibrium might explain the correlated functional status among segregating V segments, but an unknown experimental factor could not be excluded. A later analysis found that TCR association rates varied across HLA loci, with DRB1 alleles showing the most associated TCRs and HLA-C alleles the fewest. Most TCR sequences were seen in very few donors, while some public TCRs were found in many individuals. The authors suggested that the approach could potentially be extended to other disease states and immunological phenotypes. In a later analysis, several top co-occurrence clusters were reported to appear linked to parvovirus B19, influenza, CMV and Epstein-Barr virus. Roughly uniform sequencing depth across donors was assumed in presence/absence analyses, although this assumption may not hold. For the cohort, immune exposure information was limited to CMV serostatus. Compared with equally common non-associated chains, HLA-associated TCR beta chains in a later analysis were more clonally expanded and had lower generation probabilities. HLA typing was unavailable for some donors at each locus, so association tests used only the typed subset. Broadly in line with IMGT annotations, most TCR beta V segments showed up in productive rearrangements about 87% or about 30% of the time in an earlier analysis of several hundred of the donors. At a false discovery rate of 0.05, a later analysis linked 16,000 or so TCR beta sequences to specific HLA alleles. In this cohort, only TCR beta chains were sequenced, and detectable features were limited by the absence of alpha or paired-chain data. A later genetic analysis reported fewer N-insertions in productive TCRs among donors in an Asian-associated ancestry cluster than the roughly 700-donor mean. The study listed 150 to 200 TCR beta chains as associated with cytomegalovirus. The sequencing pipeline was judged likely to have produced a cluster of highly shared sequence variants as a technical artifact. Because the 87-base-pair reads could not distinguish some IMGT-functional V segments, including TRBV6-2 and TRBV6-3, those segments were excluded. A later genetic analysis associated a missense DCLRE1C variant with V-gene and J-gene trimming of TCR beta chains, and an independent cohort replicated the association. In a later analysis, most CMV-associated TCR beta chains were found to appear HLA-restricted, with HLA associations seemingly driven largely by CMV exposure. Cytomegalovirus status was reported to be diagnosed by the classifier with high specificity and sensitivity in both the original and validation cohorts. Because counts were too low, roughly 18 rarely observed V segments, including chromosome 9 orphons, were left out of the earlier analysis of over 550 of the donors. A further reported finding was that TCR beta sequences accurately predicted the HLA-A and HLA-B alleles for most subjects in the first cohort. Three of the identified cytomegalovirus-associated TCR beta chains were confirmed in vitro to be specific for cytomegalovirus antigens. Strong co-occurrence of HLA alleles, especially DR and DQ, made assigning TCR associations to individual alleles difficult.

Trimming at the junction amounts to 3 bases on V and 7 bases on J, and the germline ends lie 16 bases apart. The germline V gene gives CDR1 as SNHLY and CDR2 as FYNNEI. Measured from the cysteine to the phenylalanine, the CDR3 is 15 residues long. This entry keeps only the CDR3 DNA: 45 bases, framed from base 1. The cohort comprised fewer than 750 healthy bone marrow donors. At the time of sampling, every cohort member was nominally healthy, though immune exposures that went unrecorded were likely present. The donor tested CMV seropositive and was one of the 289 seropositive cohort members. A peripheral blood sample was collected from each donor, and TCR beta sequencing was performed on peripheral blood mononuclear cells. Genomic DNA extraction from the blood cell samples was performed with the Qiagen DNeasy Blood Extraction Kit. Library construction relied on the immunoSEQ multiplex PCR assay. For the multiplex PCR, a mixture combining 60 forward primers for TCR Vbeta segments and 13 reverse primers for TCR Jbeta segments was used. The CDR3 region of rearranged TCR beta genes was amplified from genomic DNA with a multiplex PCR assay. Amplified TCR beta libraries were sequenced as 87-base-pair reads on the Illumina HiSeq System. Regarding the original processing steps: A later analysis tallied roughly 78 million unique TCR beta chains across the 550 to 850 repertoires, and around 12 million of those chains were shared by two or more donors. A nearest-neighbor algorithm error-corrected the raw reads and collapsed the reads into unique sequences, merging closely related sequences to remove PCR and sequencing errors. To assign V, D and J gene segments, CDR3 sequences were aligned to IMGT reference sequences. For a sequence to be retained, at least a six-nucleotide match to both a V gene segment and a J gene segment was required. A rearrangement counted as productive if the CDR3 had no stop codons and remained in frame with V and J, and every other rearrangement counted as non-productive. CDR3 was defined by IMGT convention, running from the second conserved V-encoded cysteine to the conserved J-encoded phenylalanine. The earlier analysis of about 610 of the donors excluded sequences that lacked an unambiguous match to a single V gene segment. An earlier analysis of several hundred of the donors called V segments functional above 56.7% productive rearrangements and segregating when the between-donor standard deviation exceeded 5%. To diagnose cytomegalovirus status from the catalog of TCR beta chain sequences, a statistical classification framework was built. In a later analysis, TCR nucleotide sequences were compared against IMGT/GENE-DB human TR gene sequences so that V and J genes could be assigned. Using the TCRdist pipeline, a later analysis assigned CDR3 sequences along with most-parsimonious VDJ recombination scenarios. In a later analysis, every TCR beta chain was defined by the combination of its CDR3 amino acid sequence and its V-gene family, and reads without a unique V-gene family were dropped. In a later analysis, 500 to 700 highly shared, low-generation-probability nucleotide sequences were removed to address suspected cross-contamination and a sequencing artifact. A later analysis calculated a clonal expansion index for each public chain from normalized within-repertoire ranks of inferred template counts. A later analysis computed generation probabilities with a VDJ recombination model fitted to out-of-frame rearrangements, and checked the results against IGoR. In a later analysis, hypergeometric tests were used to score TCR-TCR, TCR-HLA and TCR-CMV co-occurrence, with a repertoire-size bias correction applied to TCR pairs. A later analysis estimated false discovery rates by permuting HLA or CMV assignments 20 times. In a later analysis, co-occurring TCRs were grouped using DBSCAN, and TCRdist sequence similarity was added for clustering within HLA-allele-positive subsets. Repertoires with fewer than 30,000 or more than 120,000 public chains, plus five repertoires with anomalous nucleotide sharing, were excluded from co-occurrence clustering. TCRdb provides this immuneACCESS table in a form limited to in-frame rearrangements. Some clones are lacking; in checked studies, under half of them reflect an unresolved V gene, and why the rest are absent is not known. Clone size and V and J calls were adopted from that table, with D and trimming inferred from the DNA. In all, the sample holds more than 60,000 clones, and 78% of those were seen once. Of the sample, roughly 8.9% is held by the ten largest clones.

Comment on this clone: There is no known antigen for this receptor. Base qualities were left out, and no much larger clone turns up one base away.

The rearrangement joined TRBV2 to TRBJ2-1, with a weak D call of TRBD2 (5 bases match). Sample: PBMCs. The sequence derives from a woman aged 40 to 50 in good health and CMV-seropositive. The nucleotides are TGTGCCAGCAGTGAGTATCGGGGTTCCGGGAATGAGCAGTTCTTC. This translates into CASSEYRGSGNEQFF.